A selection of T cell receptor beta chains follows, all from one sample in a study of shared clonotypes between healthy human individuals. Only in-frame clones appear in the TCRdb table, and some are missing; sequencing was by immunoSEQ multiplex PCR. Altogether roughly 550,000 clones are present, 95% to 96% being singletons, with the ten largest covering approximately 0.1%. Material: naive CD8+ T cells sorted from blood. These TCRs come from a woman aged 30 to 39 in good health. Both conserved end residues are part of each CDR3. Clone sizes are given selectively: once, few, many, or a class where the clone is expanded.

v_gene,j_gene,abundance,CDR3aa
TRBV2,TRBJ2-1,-,CASIGPGLAGQASYNEQFF
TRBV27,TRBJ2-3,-,CASSLLGDTQYF
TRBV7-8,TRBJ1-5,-,CASSFLGGEGQPQHF
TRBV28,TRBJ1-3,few,CASSFEGLRSGNTIYF
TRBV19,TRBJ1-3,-,CASGLSGNTIYF
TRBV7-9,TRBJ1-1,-,CASSVGTEAFF
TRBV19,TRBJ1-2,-,CATETGGRSGYTF
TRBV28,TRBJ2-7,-,CASSLPNGPSSYEQYF
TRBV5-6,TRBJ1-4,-,CASSLKRATNEKLFF
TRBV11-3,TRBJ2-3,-,CASSLGASLITDTQYF
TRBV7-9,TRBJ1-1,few,CASSLPDIGTEAFF
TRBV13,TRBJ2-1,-,CASSPTSGSSYNEQFF
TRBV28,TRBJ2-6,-,CASLPSPSGANVLTF
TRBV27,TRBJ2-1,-,CASCSSGPYNEQFF
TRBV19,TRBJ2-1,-,CASRPLLLAGRGDYNEQFF
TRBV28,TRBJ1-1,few,CASREQGKTEAFF
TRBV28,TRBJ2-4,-,CASSLRGSKNIQYF
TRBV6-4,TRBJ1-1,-,CASTDRAAQNTEAFF
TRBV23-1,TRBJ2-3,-,CASIEGEGTDTQYF
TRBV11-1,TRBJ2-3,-,CASSLEGAGVTQYF
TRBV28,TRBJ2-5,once,CASSWGGQGKTQYF
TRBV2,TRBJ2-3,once,CASSVSKTVSTSGRALIDTQYF
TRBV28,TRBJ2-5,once,CASSLTGTGQETQYF
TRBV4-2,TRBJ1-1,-,CASSARALFQGFTEAFF
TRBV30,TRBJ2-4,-,CAWRNRGRVRAKNIQYF
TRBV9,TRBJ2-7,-,CASSPQRDRGYEQYF
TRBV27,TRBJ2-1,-,CASSYGLSYNEQFF